Listed below are T cell receptor beta chains from one sample, sequenced in a study of cytomegalovirus exposure and HLA in healthy donors. Produced via immunoSEQ multiplex PCR; TCRdb's table is partial and in-frame only. The data show about 180,000 clones, approximately 80% seen once. The sequenced sample was PBMCs. The receptors shown here come from a girl aged 5-17 years in good health and CMV-seropositive. Each CDR3 is given with its conserved first and last residue. The order of the fields is V gene, J gene, CDR3 protein.

V gene: TRBV5-1; J gene: TRBJ1-2; CDR3 protein: CASFLHSAYGQGIGGYTF
V gene: TRBV19; J gene: TRBJ2-1; CDR3 protein: CASSIVWRGSNNEQFF
V gene: TRBV4-1; J gene: TRBJ2-5; CDR3 protein: CASSQYSSGSEYQETQYF
V gene: TRBV29-1; J gene: TRBJ1-1; CDR3 protein: CSARDTNTEAFF
V gene: TRBV7-9; J gene: TRBJ1-2; CDR3 protein: CASSLKGPHGTPWFGYTF
V gene: TRBV5-8; J gene: TRBJ2-7; CDR3 protein: CASTLGGAGYEQYF
V gene: TRBV6-7; J gene: TRBJ1-4; CDR3 protein: CASSHQSGTGDEKLFF
V gene: TRBV19; J gene: TRBJ2-3; CDR3 protein: CASSIPSGADVDTQYF
V gene: TRBV7-9; J gene: TRBJ2-1; CDR3 protein: CASTRQGSSYNEQFF
V gene: TRBV6-6; J gene: TRBJ2-1; CDR3 protein: CASSRGLAVYNEQFF
V gene: TRBV5-6; J gene: TRBJ1-2; CDR3 protein: CASSNRDRNGYTF
V gene: TRBV7-8; J gene: TRBJ2-7; CDR3 protein: CASSLVEGVVEQYF
V gene: TRBV5-1; J gene: TRBJ2-7; CDR3 protein: CASSWGGSSYEQYF
V gene: TRBV29-1; J gene: TRBJ1-1; CDR3 protein: CSVESWAGVTEAFF